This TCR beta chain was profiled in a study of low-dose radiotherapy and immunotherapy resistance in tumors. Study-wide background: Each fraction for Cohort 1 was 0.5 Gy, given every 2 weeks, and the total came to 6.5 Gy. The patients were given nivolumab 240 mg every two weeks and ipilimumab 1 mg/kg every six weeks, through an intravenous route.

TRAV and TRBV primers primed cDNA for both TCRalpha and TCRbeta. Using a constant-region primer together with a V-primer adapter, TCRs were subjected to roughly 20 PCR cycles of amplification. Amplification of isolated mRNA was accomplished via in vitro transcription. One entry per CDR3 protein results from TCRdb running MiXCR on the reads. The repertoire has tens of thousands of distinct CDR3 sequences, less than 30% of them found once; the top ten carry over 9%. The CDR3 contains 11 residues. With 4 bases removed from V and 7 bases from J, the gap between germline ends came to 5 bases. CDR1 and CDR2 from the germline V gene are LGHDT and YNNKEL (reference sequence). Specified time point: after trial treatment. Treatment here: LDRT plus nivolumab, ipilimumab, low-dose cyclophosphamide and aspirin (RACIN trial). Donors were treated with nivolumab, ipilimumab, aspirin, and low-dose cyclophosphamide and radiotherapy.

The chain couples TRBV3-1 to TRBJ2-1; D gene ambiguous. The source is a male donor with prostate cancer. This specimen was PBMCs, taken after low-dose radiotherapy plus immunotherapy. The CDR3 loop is CASSRLNEQFF. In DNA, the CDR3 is TGTGCCAGCAGCCGACTGAATGAGCAGTTCTTC.